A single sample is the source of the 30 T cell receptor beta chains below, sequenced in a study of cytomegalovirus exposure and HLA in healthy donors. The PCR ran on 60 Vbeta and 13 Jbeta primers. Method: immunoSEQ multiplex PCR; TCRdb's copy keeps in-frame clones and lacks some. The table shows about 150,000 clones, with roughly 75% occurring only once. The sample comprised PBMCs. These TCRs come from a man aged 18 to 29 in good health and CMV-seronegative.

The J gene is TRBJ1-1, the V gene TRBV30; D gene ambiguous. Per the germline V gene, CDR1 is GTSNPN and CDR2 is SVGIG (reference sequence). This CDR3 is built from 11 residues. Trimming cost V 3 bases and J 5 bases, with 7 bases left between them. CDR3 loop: CAWSLQTEAFF. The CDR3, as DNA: TGTGCCTGGAGCTTACAGACTGAAGCTTTCTTT.

CDR3 nucleotides: TGTGCCAGCAGTTATCCCGGGACAGGGGAGGGCTACACCTTC. The encoded protein is CASSYPGTGEGYTF. The rearrangement joins TRBV6-5 to TRBJ1-2, with 10 bases matching TRBD1. V lost 3 bases to trimming and J lost 8 bases; unmatched junction nucleotides: 6. CDR3 length: 14 residues. From germline, CDR1 is MNHEY and CDR2 SVGAGI.

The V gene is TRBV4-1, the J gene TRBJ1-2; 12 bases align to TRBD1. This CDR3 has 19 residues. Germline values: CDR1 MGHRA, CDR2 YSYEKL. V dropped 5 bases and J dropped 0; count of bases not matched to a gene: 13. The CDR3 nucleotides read TGCGCCAGCAGCTTTAGCCCCCGGGACAGGGGGCCGACTAACTATGGCTACACCTTC. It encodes CASSFSPRDRGPTNYGYTF.

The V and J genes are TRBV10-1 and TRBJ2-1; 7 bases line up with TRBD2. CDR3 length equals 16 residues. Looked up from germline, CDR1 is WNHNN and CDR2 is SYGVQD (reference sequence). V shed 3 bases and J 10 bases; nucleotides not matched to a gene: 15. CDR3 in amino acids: CASSDDGRPPWGEQFF. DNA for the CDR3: TGCGCCAGCAGTGACGACGGGAGGCCCCCTTGGGGGGAGCAGTTCTTC.

For the CDR3, the DNA is TGTGCCAGCAGCTTGGGGACCGGACAGCCCTACGAGCAGTACTTC. Its translation is CASSLGTGQPYEQYF. The chain employs TRBV5-5 and TRBJ2-7, with D tentatively TRBD1 (6 bases). The CDR3 is 15 residues long. Per the germline V gene, CDR1 is SGHKS and CDR2 is YYEKEE (reference sequence). Trimming took off 0 bases at V and 2 bases at J, with 12 bases between the two ends.

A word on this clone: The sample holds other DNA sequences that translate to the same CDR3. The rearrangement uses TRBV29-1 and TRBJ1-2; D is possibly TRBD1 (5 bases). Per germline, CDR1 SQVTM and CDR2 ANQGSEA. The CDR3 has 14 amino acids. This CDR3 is CSVTRKDIPYGYTF. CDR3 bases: TGCAGTGTGACTCGGAAGGACATACCCTATGGCTACACCTTC.

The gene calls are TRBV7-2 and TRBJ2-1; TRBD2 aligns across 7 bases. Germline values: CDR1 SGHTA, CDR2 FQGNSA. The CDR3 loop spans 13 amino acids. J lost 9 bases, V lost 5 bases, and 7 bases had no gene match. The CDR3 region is CASSPGLYLEQFF. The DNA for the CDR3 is TGTGCCAGCAGCCCGGGACTATACCTTGAGCAGTTCTTC. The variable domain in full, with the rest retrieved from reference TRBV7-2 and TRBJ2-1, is GAGVSQSPSNKVTEKGKDVELRCDPISGHTALYWYRQSLGQGLEFLIYFQGNSAPDKSGLPSDRFSAERTGGSVSTLTIQRTQQEDSAVYLCASSPGLYLEQFFGPGTRLTVL.

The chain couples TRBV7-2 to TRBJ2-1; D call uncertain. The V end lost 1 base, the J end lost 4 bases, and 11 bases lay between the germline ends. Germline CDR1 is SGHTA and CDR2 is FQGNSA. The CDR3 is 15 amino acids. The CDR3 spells CASSLERKPYNEQFF. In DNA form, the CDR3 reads TGTGCCAGCAGCTTAGAGAGAAAACCTTACAATGAGCAGTTCTTC.

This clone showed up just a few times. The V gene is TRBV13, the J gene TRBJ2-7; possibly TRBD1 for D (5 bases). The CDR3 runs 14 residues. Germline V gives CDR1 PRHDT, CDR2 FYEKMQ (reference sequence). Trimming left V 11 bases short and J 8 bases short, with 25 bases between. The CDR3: CARTRQRSYDKQYF. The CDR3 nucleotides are TGTGCCCGAACACGACAGAGATCGTATGACAAGCAGTACTTC.

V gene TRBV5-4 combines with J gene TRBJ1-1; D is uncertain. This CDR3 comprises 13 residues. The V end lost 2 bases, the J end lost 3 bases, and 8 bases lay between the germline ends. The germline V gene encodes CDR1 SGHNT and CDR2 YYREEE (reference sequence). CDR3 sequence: CASSFISHTEAFF. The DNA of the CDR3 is TGTGCCAGCAGCTTCATTAGCCACACTGAAGCTTTCTTT.

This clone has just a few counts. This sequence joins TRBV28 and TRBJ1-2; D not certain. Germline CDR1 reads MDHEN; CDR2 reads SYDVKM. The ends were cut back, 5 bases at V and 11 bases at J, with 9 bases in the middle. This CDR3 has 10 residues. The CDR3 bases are TGTGCCAGCAGTGGGCGGGAGTACACCTTC. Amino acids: CASSGREYTF.

In nucleotides, the CDR3 is TGCGCCAGCAGCCTCCGCGATACAGATACGCAGTATTTT. Its protein product is CASSLRDTDTQYF. The V gene is TRBV4-1, the J gene TRBJ2-3; D uncertain. CDR3 size: 13 residues. Deletions cut 4 bases from V and 3 bases from J, with 8 bases between. CDR1 is MGHRA, CDR2 YSYEKL, per germline.

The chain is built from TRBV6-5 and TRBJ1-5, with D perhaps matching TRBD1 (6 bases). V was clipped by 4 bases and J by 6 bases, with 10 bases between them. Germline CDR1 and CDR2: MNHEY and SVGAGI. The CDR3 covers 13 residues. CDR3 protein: CASSSGTSQPQHF. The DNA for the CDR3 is TGTGCCAGCAGTTCGGGGACAAGTCAGCCCCAGCATTTT.

In DNA form, the CDR3 reads TGTGCCAGCAGACTAGCGGAAGGGGGTGAGCAGTTCTTC. Residues: CASRLAEGGEQFF. The genes are TRBV7-9 and TRBJ2-1; 8 nucleotides align to TRBD2. This CDR3 has 13 amino acids. Trimming at V came to 6 bases and at J to 9 bases, leaving 7 bases not matched to a gene. Germline V lookup: CDR1 SEHNR, CDR2 FQNEAQ (reference sequence).

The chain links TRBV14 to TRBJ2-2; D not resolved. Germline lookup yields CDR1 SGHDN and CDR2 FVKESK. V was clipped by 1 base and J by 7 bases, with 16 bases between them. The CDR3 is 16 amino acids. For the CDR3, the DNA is TGTGCCAGCAGCCAAGGACTCCTCGAGGCTATCGGGGAGCTGTTTTTT. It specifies CASSQGLLEAIGELFF.

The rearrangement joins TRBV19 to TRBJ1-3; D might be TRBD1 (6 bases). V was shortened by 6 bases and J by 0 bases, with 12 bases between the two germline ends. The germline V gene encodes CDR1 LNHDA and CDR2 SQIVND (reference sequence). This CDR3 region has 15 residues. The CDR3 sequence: CASSRGSDSGNTIYF. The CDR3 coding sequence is TGTGCCAGTAGCAGGGGCTCCGACTCTGGAAACACCATATATTTT.

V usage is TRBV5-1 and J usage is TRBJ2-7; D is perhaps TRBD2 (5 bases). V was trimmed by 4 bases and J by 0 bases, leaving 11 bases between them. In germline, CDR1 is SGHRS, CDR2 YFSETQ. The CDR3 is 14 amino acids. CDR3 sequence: CASSGERSSYEQYF. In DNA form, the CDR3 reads TGCGCCAGCAGCGGGGAGCGGAGCTCCTACGAGCAGTACTTC.

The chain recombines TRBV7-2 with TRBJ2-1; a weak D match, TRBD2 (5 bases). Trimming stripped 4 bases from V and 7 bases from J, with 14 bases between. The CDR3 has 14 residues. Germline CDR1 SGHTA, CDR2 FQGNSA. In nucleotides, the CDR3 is TGTGCCAGCAGCTCCGGGGTGGGATGGAATGAGCAGTTCTTC. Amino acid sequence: CASSSGVGWNEQFF. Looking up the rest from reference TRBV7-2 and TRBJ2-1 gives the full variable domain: GAGVSQSPSNKVTEKGKDVELRCDPISGHTALYWYRQSLGQGLEFLIYFQGNSAPDKSGLPSDRFSAERTGGSVSTLTIQRTQQEDSAVYLCASSSGVGWNEQFFGPGTRLTVL.

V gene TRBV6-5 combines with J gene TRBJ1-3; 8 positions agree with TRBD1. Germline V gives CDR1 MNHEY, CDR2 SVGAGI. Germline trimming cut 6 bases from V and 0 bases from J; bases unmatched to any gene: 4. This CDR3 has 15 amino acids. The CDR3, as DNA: TGTGCCAGCAGCAGGGGGCTAAGCTCTGGAAACACCATATATTTT. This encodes CASSRGLSSGNTIYF.

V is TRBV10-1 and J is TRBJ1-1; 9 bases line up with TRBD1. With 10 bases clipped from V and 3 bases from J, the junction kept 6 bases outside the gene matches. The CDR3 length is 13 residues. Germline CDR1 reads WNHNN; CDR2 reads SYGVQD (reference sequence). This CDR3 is CATRDREDTEAFF. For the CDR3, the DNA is TGCGCCACCCGGGACAGGGAGGACACTGAAGCTTTCTTT.

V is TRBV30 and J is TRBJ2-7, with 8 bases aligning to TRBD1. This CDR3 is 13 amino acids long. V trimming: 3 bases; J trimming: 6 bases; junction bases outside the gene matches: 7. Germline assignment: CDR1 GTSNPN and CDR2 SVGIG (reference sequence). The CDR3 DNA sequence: TGTGCCTGGAGAGGGACAGGCCCTGTCGAGCAGTACTTC. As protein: CAWRGTGPVEQYF.

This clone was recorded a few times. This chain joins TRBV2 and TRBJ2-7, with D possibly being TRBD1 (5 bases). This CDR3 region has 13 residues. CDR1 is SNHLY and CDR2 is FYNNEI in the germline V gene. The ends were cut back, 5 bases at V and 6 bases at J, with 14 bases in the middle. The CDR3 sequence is CASSLAKQGEQYF. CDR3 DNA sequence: TGTGCCAGCAGTCTTGCCAAGCAGGGCGAGCAGTACTTC.

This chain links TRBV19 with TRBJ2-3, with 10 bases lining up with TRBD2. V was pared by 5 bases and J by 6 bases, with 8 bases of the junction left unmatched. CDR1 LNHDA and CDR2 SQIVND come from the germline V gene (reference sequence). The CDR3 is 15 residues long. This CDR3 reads CASSPPAGGSDTQYF. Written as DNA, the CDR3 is TGTGCCAGTAGTCCCCCAGCGGGAGGGAGCGATACGCAGTATTTT.

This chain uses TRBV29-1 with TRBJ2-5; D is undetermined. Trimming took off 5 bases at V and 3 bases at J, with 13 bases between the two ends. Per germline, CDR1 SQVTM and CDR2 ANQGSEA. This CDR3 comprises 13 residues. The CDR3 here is CSVSLGQKETQYF. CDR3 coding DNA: TGCAGCGTTTCTCTGGGCCAAAAAGAGACCCAGTACTTC.

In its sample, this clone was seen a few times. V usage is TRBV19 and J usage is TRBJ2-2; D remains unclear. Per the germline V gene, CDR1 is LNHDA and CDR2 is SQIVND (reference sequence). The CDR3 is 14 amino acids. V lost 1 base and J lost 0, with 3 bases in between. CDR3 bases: TGTGCCAGTAGTATAGGAGCGAACACCGGGGAGCTGTTTTTT. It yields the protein CASSIGANTGELFF.

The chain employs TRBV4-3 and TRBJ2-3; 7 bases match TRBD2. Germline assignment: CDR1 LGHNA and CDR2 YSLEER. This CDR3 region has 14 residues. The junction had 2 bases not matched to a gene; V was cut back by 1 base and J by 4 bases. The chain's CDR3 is CASSQAGGSDTQYF. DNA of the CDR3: TGCGCCAGCAGCCAAGCGGGAGGATCAGATACGCAGTATTTT.

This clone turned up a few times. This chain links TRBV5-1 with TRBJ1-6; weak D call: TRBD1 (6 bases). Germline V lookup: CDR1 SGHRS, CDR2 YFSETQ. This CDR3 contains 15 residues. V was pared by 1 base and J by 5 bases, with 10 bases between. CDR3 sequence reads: CASSLRGAHNSPLHF. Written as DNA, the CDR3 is TGCGCCAGCAGCTTGCGGGGGGCGCATAATTCACCCCTCCACTTT.

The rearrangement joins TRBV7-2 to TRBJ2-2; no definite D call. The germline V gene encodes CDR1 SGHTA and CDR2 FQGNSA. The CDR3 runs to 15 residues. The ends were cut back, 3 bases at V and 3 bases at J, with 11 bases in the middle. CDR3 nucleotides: TGTGCCAGCAGCTTTTTTACAGCCGACACCGGGGAGCTGTTTTTT. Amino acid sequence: CASSFFTADTGELFF.

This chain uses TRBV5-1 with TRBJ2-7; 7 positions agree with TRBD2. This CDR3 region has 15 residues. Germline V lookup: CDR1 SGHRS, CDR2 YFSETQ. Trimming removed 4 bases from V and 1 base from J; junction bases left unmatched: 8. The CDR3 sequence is CASSPGGTVSYEQYF. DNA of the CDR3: TGCGCCAGCAGCCCCGGGGGGACGGTTTCCTACGAGCAGTACTTC.

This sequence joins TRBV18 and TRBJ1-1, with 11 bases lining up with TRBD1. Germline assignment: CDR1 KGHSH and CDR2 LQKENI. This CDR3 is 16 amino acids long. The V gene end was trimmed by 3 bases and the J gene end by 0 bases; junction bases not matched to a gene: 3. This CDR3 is CASSPGQGGVNTEAFF. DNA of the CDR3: TGTGCCAGCTCACCGGGACAGGGGGGGGTGAACACTGAAGCTTTCTTT.